Listed here is a single T cell receptor (beta chain). The sample originates from a study of blood T cell repertoires in COVID-19. Overall study: COVID-19 samples, acute and convalescent, were from the United States, Italy and Spain. The analysed material was cDNA or gDNA that came from T cells, B-cell-depleted T cells, or PBMCs.

Clones were sequenced by immunoSEQ multiplex PCR, and TCRdb holds only the in-frame ones, with some missing. The data contain about 97,000 clones, just under 95% of them singletons. Trimming took 3 bases from V and 2 from J, leaving 14 bases between them. This CDR3 contains 15 residues. The germline gives CDR1 SGHRS, CDR2 YFSETQ. The sample comprised peripheral blood. This receptor was identified in a woman aged 50 to 60 with COVID-19, enrolled during active disease. V gene TRBV5-1 combines with J gene TRBJ1-1; possible D gene TRBD1, 6 bases. CDR3 loop: CASSSSGGGNTEAFF. The CDR3 coding sequence is TGCGCCAGCAGCTCCTCGGGTGGGGGCAACACTGAAGCTTTCTTT.